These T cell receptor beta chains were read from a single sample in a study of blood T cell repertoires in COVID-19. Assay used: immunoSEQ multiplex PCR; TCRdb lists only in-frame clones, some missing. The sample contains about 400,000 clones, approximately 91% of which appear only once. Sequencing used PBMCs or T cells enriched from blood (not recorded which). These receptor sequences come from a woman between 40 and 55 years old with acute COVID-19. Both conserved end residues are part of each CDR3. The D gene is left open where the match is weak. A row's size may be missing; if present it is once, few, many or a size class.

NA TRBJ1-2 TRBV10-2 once TGCGCCACCGGGAAGCAAAGCTCCTATGGCTACACCTTC CATGKQSSYGYTF
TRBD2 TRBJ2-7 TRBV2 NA TGTGCCAGCTCAGTAGCGGGGGGAACCTACGAGCAGTACTTC CASSVAGGTYEQYF
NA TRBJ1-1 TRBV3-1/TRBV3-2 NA TGTGCCAGCAGCCAAGCCCCAGAGAACACTGAAGCTTTCTTT CASSQAPENTEAFF
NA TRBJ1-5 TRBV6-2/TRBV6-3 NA TGTGCCAGCAGTTCCTCCCGAGGGAGAAACTTCAATCAGCCCCAGCATTTT CASSSSRGRNFNQPQHF
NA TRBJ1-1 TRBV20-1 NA TGCAGTGCTAGTTACAGGGCGTTCACTGAAGCTTTCTTT CSASYRAFTEAFF
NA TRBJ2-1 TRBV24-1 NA TGTGCCACCAGTGATCACAGGGTCATGGGTGAGCAGTTCTTC CATSDHRVMGEQFF
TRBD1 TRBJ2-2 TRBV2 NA TGTGCCTGCAGGGACAGGTTAAACACCGGGGAGCTGTTTTTT CACRDRLNTGELFF
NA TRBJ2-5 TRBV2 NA TGTGCCAGCAGTCCTCCTTTGGGGCGTCAAGAGACCCAGTACTTC CASSPPLGRQETQYF
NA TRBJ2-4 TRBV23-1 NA TGCGCCAGCAGTCAATTAACTAGAAACATTCAGTACTTC CASSQLTRNIQYF
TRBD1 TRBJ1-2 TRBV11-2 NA TGTGCCAGCAGCTTAGATAGTATAACAGGGGGAGGTTATGGCTACACCTTC CASSLDSITGGGYGYTF
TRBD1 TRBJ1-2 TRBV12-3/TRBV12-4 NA TGTGCCAGCAGCCCGGACAGGGTATATGGCTACACCTTC CASSPDRVYGYTF
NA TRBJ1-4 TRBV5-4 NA TGTGCCAGCAGCTTCGCAGGGGCCGCAACTAATGAAAAACTGTTTTTT CASSFAGAATNEKLFF
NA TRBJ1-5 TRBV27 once TGTGCCAGCAGTCGGGGGAAGAGCAATCAGCCCCAGCATTTT CASSRGKSNQPQHF
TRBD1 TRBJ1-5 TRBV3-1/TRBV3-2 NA TGTGCCAGCAGCCAGACAGGGGATCAGCCCCAGCATTTT CASSQTGDQPQHF
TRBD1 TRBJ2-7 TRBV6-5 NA TGTGCCAGCAGAAGGGGGACAGGGGGGTGGGAGCAGTACTTC CASRRGTGGWEQYF
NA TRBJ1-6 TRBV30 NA TGTGCCTGGAGTACACATCCCCAGCCAGGGGTTGCACCCCTCCACTTT CAWSTHPQPGVAPLHF
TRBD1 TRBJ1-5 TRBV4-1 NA TGCGCCAGCAGCCTACAGGACAGGGCTGGGAATCAGCCCCAGCATTTT CASSLQDRAGNQPQHF
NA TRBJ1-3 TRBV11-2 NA TGTGCCAGCAGCTTAGGTCCAGGCTCTGGAAACACCATATATTTT CASSLGPGSGNTIYF
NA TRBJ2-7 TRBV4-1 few TGCGCCAGCAGCCAAGCCGACAGGCCCAACTACGAGCAGTACTTC CASSQADRPNYEQYF
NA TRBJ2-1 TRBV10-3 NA TGTGCCATCGGCCCCTACAATGAGCAGTTCTTC CAIGPYNEQFF
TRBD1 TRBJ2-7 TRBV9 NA TGTGCCAGCAGCCCCCGGGACAGGTTGACCTACGAGCAGTACTTC CASSPRDRLTYEQYF
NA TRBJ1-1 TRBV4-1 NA TGCGCCAGCAGCCAGCTCCTAAGGGGGGGCACTGAAGCTTTCTTT CASSQLLRGGTEAFF
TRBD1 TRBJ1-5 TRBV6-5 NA TGTGCCAGCAGGCTAAGACAGGGGGAGCCCCAGCATTTT CASRLRQGEPQHF
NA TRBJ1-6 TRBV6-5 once TGTGCCAGCAGATTGACCCAGGGAGGGGATTCACCCCTCCACTTT CASRLTQGGDSPLHF
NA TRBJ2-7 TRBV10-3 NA TGTGCCATCAGTGAGGGTCTAGCGTACGAGCAGTACTTC CAISEGLAYEQYF
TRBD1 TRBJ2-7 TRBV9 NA TGTGCCAGCAGCGTAGCCCCGACAGGGTTACCTTACGAGCAGTACTTC CASSVAPTGLPYEQYF